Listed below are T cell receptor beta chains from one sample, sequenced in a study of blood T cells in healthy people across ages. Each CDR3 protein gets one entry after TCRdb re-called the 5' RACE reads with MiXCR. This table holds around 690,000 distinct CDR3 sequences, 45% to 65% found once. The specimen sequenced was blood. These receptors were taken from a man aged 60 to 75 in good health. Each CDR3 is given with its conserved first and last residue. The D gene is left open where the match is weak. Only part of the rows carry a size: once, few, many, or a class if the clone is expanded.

CDR3aa: CATSEPGGAQYF; CDR3nt: TGTGCCACCAGTGAGCCCGGAGGCGCGCAGTATTTT; v_gene: TRBV24-1; j_gene: TRBJ2-3; abundance: NA; len: 12; d_gene: NA
CDR3aa: CASSSTGQGTDTQYF; CDR3nt: TGTGCCAGCAGCTCGACAGGACAGGGCACAGATACGCAGTATTTT; v_gene: TRBV7-2; j_gene: TRBJ2-3; abundance: many; len: 15; d_gene: TRBD1
CDR3aa: CASSPPIWGGAGEQFF; CDR3nt: TGTGCCAGCAGCCCCCCGATCTGGGGGGGGGCCGGTGAGCAGTTCTTC; v_gene: TRBV5-4; j_gene: TRBJ2-1; abundance: NA; len: 16; d_gene: NA
CDR3aa: CASSQRAGANNEQFF; CDR3nt: TGCGCCAGCAGCCAGCGGGCAGGGGCCAACAATGAGCAGTTCTTC; v_gene: TRBV4-1; j_gene: TRBJ2-1; abundance: NA; len: 15; d_gene: NA
CDR3aa: CSAKAGGPYNEQFF; CDR3nt: TGCAGTGCTAAGGCGGGAGGGCCCTACAATGAGCAGTTCTTC; v_gene: TRBV20-1; j_gene: TRBJ2-1; abundance: NA; len: 14; d_gene: TRBD2
CDR3aa: CASRKDFEETQYF; CDR3nt: TGTGCCAGCAGGAAGGACTTCGAAGAGACCCAGTACTTC; v_gene: TRBV28; j_gene: TRBJ2-5; abundance: few; len: 13; d_gene: NA
CDR3aa: CSASLLAGGQETQYF; CDR3nt: TGCAGTGCTAGCCTCCTAGCGGGGGGGCAAGAGACCCAGTACTTC; v_gene: TRBV20-1; j_gene: TRBJ2-5; abundance: NA; len: 15; d_gene: TRBD2
CDR3aa: CASSQDILSSGNTIYF; CDR3nt: TGTGCCAGCTCACAGGACATCTTGAGCTCTGGAAACACCATATATTTT; v_gene: TRBV18; j_gene: TRBJ1-3; abundance: NA; len: 16; d_gene: NA
CDR3aa: CSAVSSGETQYF; CDR3nt: TGCAGTGCGGTTTCAAGTGGTGAGACCCAGTACTTC; v_gene: TRBV20-1; j_gene: TRBJ2-5; abundance: NA; len: 12; d_gene: NA
CDR3aa: CASSLSRANEKLFF; CDR3nt: TGCGCCAGCAGCTTGTCACGAGCTAATGAAAAACTGTTTTTT; v_gene: TRBV5-1; j_gene: TRBJ1-4; abundance: few; len: 14; d_gene: NA
CDR3aa: CSARDQSGYQETQYF; CDR3nt: TGCAGTGCTAGAGATCAATCAGGGTACCAAGAGACCCAGTACTTC; v_gene: TRBV20-1; j_gene: TRBJ2-5; abundance: NA; len: 15; d_gene: NA
CDR3aa: CSASGTGFYNEQYF; CDR3nt: TGCAGTGCTAGCGGCACGGGCTTCTACAATGAGCAGTACTTC; v_gene: TRBV20-1; j_gene: TRBJ2-5; abundance: NA; len: 14; d_gene: NA
CDR3aa: CASSPGLAGWSSYQETQYF; CDR3nt: TGTGCCAGCAGCCCCGGACTAGCGGGGTGGTCCTCGTACCAAGAGACCCAGTACTTC; v_gene: TRBV7-2; j_gene: TRBJ2-5; abundance: few; len: 19; d_gene: TRBD2
CDR3aa: CASSLHRDSYEQYF; CDR3nt: TGCGCCAGCAGCTTGCACAGGGACTCCTACGAGCAGTACTTC; v_gene: TRBV5-1; j_gene: TRBJ2-7; abundance: once; len: 14; d_gene: NA
CDR3aa: CATSTDLNTEAFF; CDR3nt: TGTGCCACCAGCACGGATCTGAACACTGAAGCTTTCTTT; v_gene: TRBV15; j_gene: TRBJ1-1; abundance: few; len: 13; d_gene: NA
CDR3aa: CASSHGTLEQYF; CDR3nt: TGTGCCAGCAGCCACGGGACCCTTGAGCAGTACTTC; v_gene: TRBV3-1; j_gene: TRBJ2-7; abundance: NA; len: 12; d_gene: NA
CDR3aa: CASLNAWYNEQFF; CDR3nt: TGTGCCAGCCTGAATGCATGGTACAATGAGCAGTTCTTC; v_gene: TRBV6-4; j_gene: TRBJ2-1; abundance: NA; len: 13; d_gene: NA
CDR3aa: CASSRLGAGKQETQYF; CDR3nt: TGCGCCAGCAGCAGGTTGGGAGCAGGGAAGCAAGAGACCCAGTACTTC; v_gene: TRBV5-1; j_gene: TRBJ2-5; abundance: NA; len: 16; d_gene: NA
CDR3aa: CASSRGRGANTGELFF; CDR3nt: TGCGCCAGCAGCAGGGGCAGGGGGGCGAACACCGGGGAGCTGTTTTTT; v_gene: TRBV5-1; j_gene: TRBJ2-2; abundance: NA; len: 16; d_gene: NA
CDR3aa: CAGQTGSMNTEAFF; CDR3nt: TGTGCCGGTCAGACAGGCTCTATGAACACTGAAGCTTTCTTT; v_gene: TRBV28; j_gene: TRBJ1-1; abundance: few; len: 14; d_gene: NA
CDR3aa: CASSFSSGGPGEQYF; CDR3nt: TGCGCCAGCAGCTTTTCTAGCGGGGGTCCTGGAGAGCAGTACTTC; v_gene: TRBV5-1; j_gene: TRBJ2-5; abundance: few; len: 15; d_gene: TRBD2
CDR3aa: CASSYSSEGSYEQYF; CDR3nt: TGTGCCAGCAGTTACTCGAGTGAGGGGTCCTACGAGCAGTACTTC; v_gene: TRBV6-5; j_gene: TRBJ2-7; abundance: few; len: 15; d_gene: NA
CDR3aa: CASGLGLAVQETQYF; CDR3nt: TGTGCCAGCGGTTTGGGACTAGCGGTCCAAGAGACCCAGTACTTC; v_gene: TRBV12-3/TRBV12-4; j_gene: TRBJ2-5; abundance: NA; len: 15; d_gene: TRBD2
CDR3aa: CSAPRAGGPNTEAFF; CDR3nt: TGCAGTGCTCCACGGGCAGGGGGCCCGAACACTGAAGCTTTCTTT; v_gene: TRBV20-1; j_gene: TRBJ1-1; abundance: few; len: 15; d_gene: TRBD1
CDR3aa: CASSLLGAYTQYF; CDR3nt: TGTGCCAGCAGCTTGCTCGGAGCCTACACGCAGTATTTT; v_gene: TRBV7-9; j_gene: TRBJ2-3; abundance: NA; len: 13; d_gene: NA
CDR3aa: CASRPLAGAGANVLTF; CDR3nt: TGTGCCAGCAGACCTCTAGCGGGGGCTGGGGCCAACGTCCTGACTTTC; v_gene: TRBV3-1; j_gene: TRBJ2-6; abundance: few; len: 16; d_gene: TRBD2
CDR3aa: CASSPGRVYNEQFF; CDR3nt: TGTGCCAGCTCACCGGGACGGGTCTACAATGAGCAGTTCTTC; v_gene: TRBV18; j_gene: TRBJ2-1; abundance: NA; len: 14; d_gene: NA
CDR3aa: CASSVHGTGATNEKLFF; CDR3nt: TGTGCCAGCAGTGTTCATGGGACAGGGGCTACTAATGAAAAACTGTTTTTT; v_gene: TRBV2; j_gene: TRBJ1-4; abundance: NA; len: 17; d_gene: TRBD1
CDR3aa: CSARDGGRAPLHF; CDR3nt: TGCAGTGCTAGAGATGGGGGGCGGGCACCCCTCCACTTT; v_gene: TRBV20-1; j_gene: TRBJ1-6; abundance: NA; len: 13; d_gene: NA
CDR3aa: CASSPGQGISPLHF; CDR3nt: TGCGCCAGCAGTCCGGGACAGGGGATTTCACCCCTCCACTTT; v_gene: TRBV10-2; j_gene: TRBJ1-6; abundance: NA; len: 14; d_gene: TRBD1
CDR3aa: CSARDPSGGKGDEQYF; CDR3nt: TGCAGTGCTAGAGACCCTAGCGGGGGAAAAGGAGACGAGCAGTACTTC; v_gene: TRBV20-1; j_gene: TRBJ2-7; abundance: NA; len: 16; d_gene: TRBD2
CDR3aa: CSARDRGWDIQYF; CDR3nt: TGCAGTGCTCGGGACAGGGGGTGGGACATTCAGTACTTC; v_gene: TRBV20-1; j_gene: TRBJ2-4; abundance: few; len: 13; d_gene: TRBD1
CDR3aa: CSARRGGDYNEQFF; CDR3nt: TGCAGTGCTAGAAGGGGGGGCGATTACAATGAGCAGTTCTTC; v_gene: TRBV20-1; j_gene: TRBJ2-1; abundance: NA; len: 14; d_gene: NA